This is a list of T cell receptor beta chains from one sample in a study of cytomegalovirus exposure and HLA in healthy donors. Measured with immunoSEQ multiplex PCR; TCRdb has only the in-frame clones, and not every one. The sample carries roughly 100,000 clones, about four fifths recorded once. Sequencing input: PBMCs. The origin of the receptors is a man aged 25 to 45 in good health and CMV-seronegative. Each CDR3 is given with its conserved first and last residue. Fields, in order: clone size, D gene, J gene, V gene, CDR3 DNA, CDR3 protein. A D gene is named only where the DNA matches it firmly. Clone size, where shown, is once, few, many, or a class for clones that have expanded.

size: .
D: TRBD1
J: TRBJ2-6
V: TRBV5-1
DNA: TGCGCCAGCAGCTGGGGGACAGGGGGTGGCTCTGGGGCCAACGTCCTGACTTTC
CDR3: CASSWGTGGGSGANVLTF

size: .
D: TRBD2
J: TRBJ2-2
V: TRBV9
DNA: TGTGCCAGCAGCGTAGGGCCAGCGGGAGTTACCGGGGAGCTGTTTTTT
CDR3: CASSVGPAGVTGELFF

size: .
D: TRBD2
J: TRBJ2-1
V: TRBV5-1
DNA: TGCGCCAGCAGCCCCGGGGTGACTAGCGGGGGGATCAATGAGCAGTTCTTC
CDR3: CASSPGVTSGGINEQFF

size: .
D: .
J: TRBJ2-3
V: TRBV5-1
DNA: TGCGCCAGCACTCCCGAACCTAACACAGATACGCAGTATTTT
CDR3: CASTPEPNTDTQYF

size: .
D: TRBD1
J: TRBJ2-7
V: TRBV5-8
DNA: TGTGCCAGCAGCCGGGGACAGGAGCCTTCCTACGAGCAGTACTTC
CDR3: CASSRGQEPSYEQYF

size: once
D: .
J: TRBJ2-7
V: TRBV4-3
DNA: TGCGCCAGCAGCCGATCCAGGGTTTCCTACGAGCAGTACTTC
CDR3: CASSRSRVSYEQYF

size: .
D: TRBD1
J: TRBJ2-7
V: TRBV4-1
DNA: TGCGCCAGCAGCCAAGAGTATCCGGGACAGGGCTACGAGCAGTACTTC
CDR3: CASSQEYPGQGYEQYF

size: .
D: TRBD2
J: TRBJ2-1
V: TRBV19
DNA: TGTGCCAGTAGTAAGTCTAGCGGGAGGGGTAAGATGGCCTACAATGAGCAGTTCTTC
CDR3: CASSKSSGRGKMAYNEQFF

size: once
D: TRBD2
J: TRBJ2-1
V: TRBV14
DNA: TGTGCCAGCAGCCCGGGGGGGCCAGAGCAGTTCTTC
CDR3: CASSPGGPEQFF

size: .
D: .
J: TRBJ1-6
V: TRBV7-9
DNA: TGTGCCAGCAGTACCTCGGGACTGATTAATTCACCCCTCCACTTT
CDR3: CASSTSGLINSPLHF

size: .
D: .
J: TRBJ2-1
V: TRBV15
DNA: TGTGCCACCAGCAGTGGAACTACCCCCTACAATGAGCAGTTCTTC
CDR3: CATSSGTTPYNEQFF

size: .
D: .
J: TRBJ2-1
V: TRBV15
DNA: TGTGCCACCAGCAGAGATAGGTCAAGTGACAAGCAGTTCTTC
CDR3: CATSRDRSSDKQFF

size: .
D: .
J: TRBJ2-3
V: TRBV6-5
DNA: TGTGCCAGCAGTTACTCGCAGGGGTGGACAGATACGCAGTATTTT
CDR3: CASSYSQGWTDTQYF

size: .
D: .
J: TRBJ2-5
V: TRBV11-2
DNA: TGTGCCAGCAGCCTAGAGCGAGGCCCCGGGGAGACCCAGTACTTC
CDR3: CASSLERGPGETQYF

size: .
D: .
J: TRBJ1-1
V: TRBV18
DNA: TGTGCCAGCTCACTAGACTCTGTGCAGGGAGCTTTCTTT
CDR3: CASSLDSVQGAFF

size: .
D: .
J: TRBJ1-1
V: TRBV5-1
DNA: TGCGCCAGCAGTTCGAGCAGGGTGGCAGATGAAGCTTTCTTT
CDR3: CASSSSRVADEAFF

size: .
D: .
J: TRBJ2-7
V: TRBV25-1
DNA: TGTGCCAGCAGTGAATCCGGGACATTCTCCTACGAGCAGTACTTC
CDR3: CASSESGTFSYEQYF

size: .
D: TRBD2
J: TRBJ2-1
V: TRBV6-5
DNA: TGTGCCAGCAGTTACCTAGCGGGGGGGTTATGGGAGCAGTTCTTC
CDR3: CASSYLAGGLWEQFF

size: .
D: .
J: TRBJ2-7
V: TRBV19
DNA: TGTGCCAGTACCTTAACGTCAGGGGGGACATACGAGCAGTACTTC
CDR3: CASTLTSGGTYEQYF

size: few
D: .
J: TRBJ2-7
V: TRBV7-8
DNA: TGTGCCAGCAGCCCAGAAGGACAAGTCTACGAGCAGTACTTC
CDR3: CASSPEGQVYEQYF

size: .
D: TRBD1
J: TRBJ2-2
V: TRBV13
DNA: TGTGCCAGCAGCCAACAACAGGGGCTGGGTCCCGGGGAGCTGTTTTTT
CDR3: CASSQQQGLGPGELFF

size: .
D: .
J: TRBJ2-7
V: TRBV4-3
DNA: TGCGCCAGCAGCCAAGAATCACAGTACGAGCAGTACTTC
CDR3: CASSQESQYEQYF

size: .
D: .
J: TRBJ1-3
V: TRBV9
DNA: TGTGCCAGCAGCGGGACAAATTCTGGAAACACCATATATTTT
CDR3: CASSGTNSGNTIYF

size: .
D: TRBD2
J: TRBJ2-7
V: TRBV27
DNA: TGTGCCACCAAAAAACTAGCGGGAAAATACGAGCAGTACTTC
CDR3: CATKKLAGKYEQYF

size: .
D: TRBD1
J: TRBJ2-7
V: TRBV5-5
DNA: TGTGCCAGCAGCTTGACAACAGGGGGCCGGGGGGAGCAGTACTTC
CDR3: CASSLTTGGRGEQYF

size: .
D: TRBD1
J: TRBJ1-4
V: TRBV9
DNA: TGTGCCAGCAGCGTAGCCCCCGGGACAGGGAGAGAAAAACTGTTTTTT
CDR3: CASSVAPGTGREKLFF

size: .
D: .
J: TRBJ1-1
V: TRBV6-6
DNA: TGTGCCAGCAGTTACTCTATCGCAGGTGCAGCTTTCTTT
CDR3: CASSYSIAGAAFF

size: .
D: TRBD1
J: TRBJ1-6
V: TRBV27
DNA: TGTGCCAGCAGTCTGGACAGGGTTTCACCCCTCCACTTT
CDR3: CASSLDRVSPLHF

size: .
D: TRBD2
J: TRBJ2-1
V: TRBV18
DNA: TGTGCCAGCTCACCACTCGGCGAACAGGGTGTTAGCGGGGATACCTACAATGAGCAGTTCTTC
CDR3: CASSPLGEQGVSGDTYNEQFF

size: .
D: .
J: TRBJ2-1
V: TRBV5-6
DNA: TGTGCCAGCAGCCGGGATAGGTCGAGGGCGGGACCTCTGTACAATGAGCAGTTCTTC
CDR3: CASSRDRSRAGPLYNEQFF

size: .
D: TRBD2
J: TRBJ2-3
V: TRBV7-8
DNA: TGTGCCAGCAGCTTTAGCGGGTCCTGGACAGATACGCAGTATTTT
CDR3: CASSFSGSWTDTQYF

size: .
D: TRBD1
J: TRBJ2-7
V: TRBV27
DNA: TGTGCCAGCAGCTCCCCTACCCGGGACAGGCGTCACGAGCAGTACTTC
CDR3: CASSSPTRDRRHEQYF

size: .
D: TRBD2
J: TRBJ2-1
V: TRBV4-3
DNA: TGCGCCAGCAGCCTAACCAGGACTAGCGGGAGCTGGGAGCAGTTCTTC
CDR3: CASSLTRTSGSWEQFF